These T cell receptor beta chains were read from a single sample in a study of blood T cell repertoires in COVID-19. The method was immunoSEQ multiplex PCR; TCRdb's version includes in-frame clones alone and lacks a portion of them. The table shows approximately 150,000 clones, with 87% occurring only once. Specimen: peripheral blood. Source of these receptors: a woman between 45 and 60 years old with active or convalescent COVID-19. Both conserved end residues are part of each CDR3. Each record gives: CDR3 protein, CDR3 DNA, J gene, clone size, D gene, V gene. The D gene is left open where the match is weak. Not every row has a clone size; where given, it reads once, few, many or a size class.

CDR3 protein: CASKPGTGVINEQFF; CDR3 DNA: TGTGCCTCCAAACCCGGGACAGGGGTTATCAATGAGCAGTTCTTC; J gene: TRBJ2-1; clone size: -; D gene: TRBD1; V gene: TRBV10-3
CDR3 protein: CASSEHVNTEAFF; CDR3 DNA: TGTGCCAGCAGCGAGCACGTGAACACTGAAGCTTTCTTT; J gene: TRBJ1-1; clone size: -; D gene: -; V gene: TRBV25-1
CDR3 protein: CASSPGTGTAEQYF; CDR3 DNA: TGTGCCAGCAGTCCAGGGACAGGGACGGCCGAGCAGTACTTC; J gene: TRBJ2-7; clone size: few; D gene: TRBD1; V gene: TRBV27
CDR3 protein: CASSAGVSGNTIYF; CDR3 DNA: TGTGCCAGCAGCGCAGGGGTATCTGGAAACACCATATATTTT; J gene: TRBJ1-3; clone size: -; D gene: -; V gene: TRBV9
CDR3 protein: CASSVAVTDTQYF; CDR3 DNA: TGTGCCAGCAGCGTAGCGGTCACAGATACGCAGTATTTT; J gene: TRBJ2-3; clone size: -; D gene: -; V gene: TRBV9
CDR3 protein: CASSDWRRPGNTIYF; CDR3 DNA: TGTGCCAGTAGTGACTGGAGGAGGCCTGGAAACACCATATATTTT; J gene: TRBJ1-3; clone size: -; D gene: -; V gene: TRBV19
CDR3 protein: CASSLGQGFGELFF; CDR3 DNA: TGTGCCAGCAGCTTGGGACAGGGATTCGGGGAGCTGTTTTTT; J gene: TRBJ2-2; clone size: -; D gene: TRBD1; V gene: TRBV11-3
CDR3 protein: CASRQGSLYEQYF; CDR3 DNA: TGTGCCAGCAGACAGGGATCCCTCTACGAGCAGTACTTC; J gene: TRBJ2-7; clone size: -; D gene: -; V gene: TRBV27
CDR3 protein: CASSLLQGEGAFF; CDR3 DNA: TGTGCCAGCAGTTTACTTCAGGGGGAAGGGGCTTTCTTT; J gene: TRBJ1-1; clone size: -; D gene: TRBD1; V gene: TRBV28
CDR3 protein: CASSLGTSAYQETQYF; CDR3 DNA: TGTGCCAGCAGCTTAGGAACTAGCGCGTACCAAGAGACCCAGTACTTC; J gene: TRBJ2-5; clone size: -; D gene: TRBD2; V gene: TRBV7-6
CDR3 protein: CASSPTGASGNTIYF; CDR3 DNA: TGTGCCAGCAGCCCGACAGGGGCCTCTGGAAACACCATATATTTT; J gene: TRBJ1-3; clone size: -; D gene: TRBD1; V gene: TRBV3-1/TRBV3-2
CDR3 protein: CASSLYRDSLSNYGYTF; CDR3 DNA: TGTGCCAGTAGTTTATACCGGGACTCACTTTCTAACTATGGCTACACCTTC; J gene: TRBJ1-2; clone size: -; D gene: -; V gene: TRBV19
CDR3 protein: CASSRPGMAGYTF; CDR3 DNA: TGTGCCAGTAGCCGCCCGGGGATGGCTGGCTACACCTTC; J gene: TRBJ1-2; clone size: -; D gene: -; V gene: TRBV19
CDR3 protein: CASRLGQGTYNEQFF; CDR3 DNA: TGTGCCAGCAGGCTGGGACAGGGGACCTACAATGAGCAGTTCTTC; J gene: TRBJ2-1; clone size: -; D gene: TRBD1; V gene: TRBV6-5
CDR3 protein: CASTRYLTGVENTIYF; CDR3 DNA: TGCGCCAGCACCCGTTACCTGACAGGGGTTGAAAACACCATATATTTT; J gene: TRBJ1-3; clone size: -; D gene: TRBD1; V gene: TRBV4-1
CDR3 protein: CAWSVLLMSGGLNSPLHF; CDR3 DNA: TGTGCCTGGAGTGTACTTCTAATGTCGGGGGGATTGAATTCACCCCTCCACTTT; J gene: TRBJ1-6; clone size: -; D gene: -; V gene: TRBV30
CDR3 protein: CATSESGTGSGEQYF; CDR3 DNA: TGTGCCACCAGTGAATCCGGGACAGGGAGCGGCGAGCAGTACTTC; J gene: TRBJ2-7; clone size: -; D gene: TRBD1; V gene: TRBV24-1
CDR3 protein: CASSLKHLGTGGSVTNEKLFF; CDR3 DNA: TGTGCTAGCAGCTTAAAACACTTGGGGACAGGGGGTTCGGTAACTAATGAAAAACTGTTTTTT; J gene: TRBJ1-4; clone size: -; D gene: TRBD1; V gene: TRBV7-7
CDR3 protein: CASSLDREQTQYF; CDR3 DNA: TGTGCCAGCAGCCTTGACAGGGAGCAGACCCAGTACTTC; J gene: TRBJ2-5; clone size: -; D gene: TRBD1; V gene: TRBV7-9
CDR3 protein: CASSIIPFGNEQFF; CDR3 DNA: TGTGCCAGTAGTATTATCCCTTTCGGCAATGAGCAGTTCTTC; J gene: TRBJ2-1; clone size: -; D gene: -; V gene: TRBV19